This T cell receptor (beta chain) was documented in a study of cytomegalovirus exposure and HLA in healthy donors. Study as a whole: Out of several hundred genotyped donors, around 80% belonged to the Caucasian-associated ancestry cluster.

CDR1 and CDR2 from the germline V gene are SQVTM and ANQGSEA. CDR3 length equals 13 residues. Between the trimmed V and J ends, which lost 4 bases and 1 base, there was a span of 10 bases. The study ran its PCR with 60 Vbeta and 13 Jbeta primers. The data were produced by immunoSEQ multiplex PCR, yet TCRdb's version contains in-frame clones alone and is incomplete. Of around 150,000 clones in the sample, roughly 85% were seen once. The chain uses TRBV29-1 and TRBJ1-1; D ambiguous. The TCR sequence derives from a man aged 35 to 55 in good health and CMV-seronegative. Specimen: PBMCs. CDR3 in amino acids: CSVVANRNTEAFF. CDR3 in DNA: TGCAGCGTTGTCGCGAACAGGAACACTGAAGCTTTCTTT.